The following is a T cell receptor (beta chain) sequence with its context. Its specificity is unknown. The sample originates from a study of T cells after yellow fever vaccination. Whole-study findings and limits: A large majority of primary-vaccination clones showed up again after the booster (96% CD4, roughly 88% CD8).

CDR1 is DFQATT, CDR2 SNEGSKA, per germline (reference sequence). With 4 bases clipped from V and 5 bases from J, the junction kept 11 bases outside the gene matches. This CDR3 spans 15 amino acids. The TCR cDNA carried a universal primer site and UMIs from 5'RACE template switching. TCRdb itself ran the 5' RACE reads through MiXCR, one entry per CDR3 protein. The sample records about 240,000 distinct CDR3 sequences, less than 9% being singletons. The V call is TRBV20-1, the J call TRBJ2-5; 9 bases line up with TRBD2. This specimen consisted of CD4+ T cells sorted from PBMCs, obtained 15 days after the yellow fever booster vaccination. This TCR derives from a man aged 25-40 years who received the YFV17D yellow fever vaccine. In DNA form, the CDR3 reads TGCAGTGCTACACCGGTAGCGGGAGTGGAGGAGACCCAGTACTTC. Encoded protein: CSATPVAGVEETQYF.